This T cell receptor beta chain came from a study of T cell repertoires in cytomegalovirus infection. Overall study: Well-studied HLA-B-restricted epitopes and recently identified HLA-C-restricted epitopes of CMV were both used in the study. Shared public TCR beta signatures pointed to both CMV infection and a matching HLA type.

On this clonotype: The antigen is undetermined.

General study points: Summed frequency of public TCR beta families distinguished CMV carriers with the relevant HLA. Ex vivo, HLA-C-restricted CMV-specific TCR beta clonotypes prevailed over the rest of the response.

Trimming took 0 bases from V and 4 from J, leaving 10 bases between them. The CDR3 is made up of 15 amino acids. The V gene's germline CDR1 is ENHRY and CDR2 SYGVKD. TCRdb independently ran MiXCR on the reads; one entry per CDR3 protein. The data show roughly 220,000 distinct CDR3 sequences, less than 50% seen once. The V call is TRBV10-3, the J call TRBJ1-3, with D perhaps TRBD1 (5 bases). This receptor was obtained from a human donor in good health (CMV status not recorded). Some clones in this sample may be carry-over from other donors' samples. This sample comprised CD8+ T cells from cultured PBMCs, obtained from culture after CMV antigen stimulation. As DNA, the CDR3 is TGTGCCATCAGTGAGTCGTCTGGGGCGGGAAACACCATATATTTT. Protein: CAISESSGAGNTIYF.